The 9 T cell receptor beta chains presented below share a single source sample, sequenced in a study of shared clonotypes between healthy human individuals. Measured with immunoSEQ multiplex PCR; TCRdb has only the in-frame clones, and not every one. Of roughly 850,000 clones detected, roughly 96% appear once; the ten largest clones hold approximately 0.2%. Only CD45RO-negative cells positively selected for CCR7 counted as naive CD8 cells, so terminally differentiated effector memory CD45RA+ cells were excluded. Material: naive CD8+ T cells sorted from blood. The receptors stem from a man younger than 45 in good health.

The chain employs TRBV28 and TRBJ2-1; TRBD1 might be the D (5 bases). Germline CDR1 is MDHEN and CDR2 is SYDVKM. The V and J ends lost 3 bases and 5 bases respectively, with 8 bases between them. The CDR3 contains 13 residues. CDR3 nucleotides: TGTGCCAGCAGTTTGGGGCTAAACAATGAGCAGTTCTTC. Its translation is CASSLGLNNEQFF.

For the CDR3, the DNA is TGTGCCAGCTCACCCCCGGGGCTGGGGTACGAGCAGTACTTC. It yields the protein CASSPPGLGYEQYF. The chain carries TRBV18 and TRBJ2-5; D may correspond to TRBD1 or TRBD2 (5 bases each). The end of the DNA is better explained by TRBJ2-7, so the J call may be wrong. CDR1 is KGHSH and CDR2 is LQKENI in the germline V gene. The CDR3 is made up of 14 amino acids.

The CDR3 loop is CASSWTSGYTGELFF. CDR3 in DNA: TGTGCCAGCAGCTGGACTAGCGGCTACACCGGGGAGCTGTTTTTT. The V call is TRBV7-9, the J call TRBJ2-2, with 10 bases matching TRBD2. Germline V gene data show CDR1 as SEHNR and CDR2 as FQNEAQ (reference sequence). V gave up 4 bases and J gave up 3 bases; unmatched junction bases: 2. CDR3 size: 15 residues.

The V and J genes are TRBV15 and TRBJ2-7; D is unresolved. Germline V gene sequence: CDR1 LNHNV, CDR2 YYDKDF (reference sequence). The length of the CDR3 is 16 residues. Trimming pared 6 bases from V and 3 bases from J, leaving 21 bases between. The CDR3 DNA reads TGTGCCACCAGAGACCCGAATGCCGACAAGAACTACGAGCAGTACTTC. This sequence encodes CATRDPNADKNYEQYF.

This chain joins TRBV18 and TRBJ2-7; no clear D. Germline CDR1 KGHSH, CDR2 LQKENI. CDR3 size: 14 residues. Between the trimmed V and J ends, which lost 0 bases and 3 bases, there was a span of 9 bases. This CDR3 reads CASSPPVNRYEQYF. The CDR3 DNA reads TGTGCCAGCTCACCACCGGTCAACCGCTACGAGCAGTACTTC. The full variable domain, in which reference TRBV18 and TRBJ2-7 provide the parts outside the CDR3, is NAGVMQNPRHLVRRRGQEARLRCSPMKGHSHVYWYRQLPEEGLKFMVYLQKENIIDESGMPKERFSAEFPKEGPSILRIQQVVRGDSAAYFCASSPPVNRYEQYFGPGTRLTVT.

This chain connects TRBV6-5 to TRBJ2-7; TRBD1 aligns across 9 bases. After removal of 8 bases from V and 0 bases from J, the junction contained 5 bases not matched to a gene. Germline CDR1 is MNHEY and CDR2 is SVGAGI. The CDR3 totals 14 residues. CDR3 nucleotide sequence: TGTGCCAGCTCGGGACAGGGCCGCTCCTACGAGCAGTACTTC. This codes for CASSGQGRSYEQYF.

This chain links TRBV7-9 with TRBJ2-7; weak D call: TRBD1 (5 bases). This CDR3 comprises 13 residues. V was cut by 1 base and J by 5 bases, with 9 bases left in between. Germline loops: CDR1 SEHNR, CDR2 FQNEAQ (reference sequence). CDR3 sequence (DNA): TGTGCCAGCAGCTTAGTGCAGGGCCACGAGCAGTACTTC. Protein sequence: CASSLVQGHEQYF.

The rearrangement joins TRBV7-2 to TRBJ2-1; D is ambiguous. V was trimmed by 6 bases and J by 3 bases, leaving 18 bases between them. CDR1 is SGHTA, CDR2 FQGNSA, per germline. The CDR3 extends over 16 amino acids. The CDR3 sequence: CASRDLEGFVYNEQFF. In nucleotides, the CDR3 is TGTGCCAGCAGGGACCTAGAAGGATTCGTCTACAATGAGCAGTTCTTC.

This clone was observed once. The CDR3 nucleotides are TGCAGCGTTGAGTCGGTGGGGCGAAACACCGGGGAGCTGTTTTTT. The encoded protein is CSVESVGRNTGELFF. The rearrangement joins TRBV29-1 to TRBJ2-2; tentatively, D is TRBD1 (5 bases). Germline CDR1 and CDR2: SQVTM and ANQGSEA. This CDR3 contains 15 residues. The V gene lost 3 bases and the J gene lost 2 bases, with 13 bases spanning the gap.